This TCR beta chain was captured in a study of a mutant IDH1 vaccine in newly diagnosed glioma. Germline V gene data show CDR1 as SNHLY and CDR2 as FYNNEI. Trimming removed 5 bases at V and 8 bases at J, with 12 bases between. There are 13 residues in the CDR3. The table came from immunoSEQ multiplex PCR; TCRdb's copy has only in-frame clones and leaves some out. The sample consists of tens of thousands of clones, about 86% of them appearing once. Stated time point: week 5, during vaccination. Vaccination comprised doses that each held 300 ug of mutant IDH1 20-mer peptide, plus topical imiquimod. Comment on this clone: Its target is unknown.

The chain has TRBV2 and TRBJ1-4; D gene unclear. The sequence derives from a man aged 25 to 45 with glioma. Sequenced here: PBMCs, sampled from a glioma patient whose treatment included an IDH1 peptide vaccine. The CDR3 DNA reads TGTGCCAGCAGTCTAAGGGCGGGGGAAAAACTGTTTTTT. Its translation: CASSLRAGEKLFF.